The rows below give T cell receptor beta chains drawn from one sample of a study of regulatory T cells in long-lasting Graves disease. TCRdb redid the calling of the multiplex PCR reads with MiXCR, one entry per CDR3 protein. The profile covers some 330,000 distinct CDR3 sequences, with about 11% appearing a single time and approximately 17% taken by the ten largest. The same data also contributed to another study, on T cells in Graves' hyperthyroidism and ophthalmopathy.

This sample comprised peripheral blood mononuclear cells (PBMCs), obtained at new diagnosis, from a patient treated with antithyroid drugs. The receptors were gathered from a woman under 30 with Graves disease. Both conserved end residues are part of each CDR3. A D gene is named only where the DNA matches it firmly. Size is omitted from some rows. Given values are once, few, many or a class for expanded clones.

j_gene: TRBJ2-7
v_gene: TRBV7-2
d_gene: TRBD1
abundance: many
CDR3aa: CASSPGTDLHEQYF
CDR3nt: TGTGCCAGCAGCCCAGGGACAGACCTCCACGAGCAGTACTTC

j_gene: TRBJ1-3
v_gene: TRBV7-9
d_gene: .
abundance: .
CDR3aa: CASSSTGSESPESGNTIYF
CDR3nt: TGTGCCAGCAGCTCCACCGGCTCCGAGTCTCCTGAGTCTGGAAACACCATATATTTT

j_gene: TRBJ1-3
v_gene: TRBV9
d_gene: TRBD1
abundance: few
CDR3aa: CASSTGQASSGNTIYF
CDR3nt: TGTGCCAGCAGCACCGGACAGGCAAGCTCTGGAAACACCATATATTTT

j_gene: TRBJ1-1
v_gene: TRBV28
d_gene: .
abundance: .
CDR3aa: CASSSPEGGGWNTEAFF
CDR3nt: TGTGCCAGCAGTTCCCCTGAGGGGGGGGGTTGGAACACTGAAGCTTTCTTT

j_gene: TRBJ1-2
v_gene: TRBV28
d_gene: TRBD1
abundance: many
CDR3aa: CASSSPGQGVPNYGYTF
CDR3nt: TGTGCCAGCAGTTCGCCGGGACAGGGGGTTCCTAACTATGGCTACACCTTC

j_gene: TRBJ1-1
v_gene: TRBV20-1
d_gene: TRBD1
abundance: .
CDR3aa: CSARDEGQGGTEAFF
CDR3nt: TGCAGTGCTAGAGATGAGGGACAGGGAGGCACTGAAGCTTTCTTT

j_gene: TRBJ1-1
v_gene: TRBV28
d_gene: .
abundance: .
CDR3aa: CASSLPRTANTEAFF
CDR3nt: TGTGCCAGCAGTTTACCAAGAACAGCGAACACTGAAGCTTTCTTT

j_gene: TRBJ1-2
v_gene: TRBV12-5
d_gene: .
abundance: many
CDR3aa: CASGLIGVSGGYTF
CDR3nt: TGTGCTAGTGGTTTGATCGGTGTAAGTGGGGGCTACACCTTC

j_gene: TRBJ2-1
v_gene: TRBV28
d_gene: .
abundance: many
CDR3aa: CASSVESYNEQFF
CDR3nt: TGTGCCAGCAGTGTTGAGTCCTACAATGAGCAGTTCTTC

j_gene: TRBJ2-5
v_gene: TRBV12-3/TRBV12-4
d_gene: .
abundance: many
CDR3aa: CASSLARLSEPGGETQYF
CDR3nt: TGTGCCAGCAGTTTAGCGCGGTTGAGCGAACCCGGTGGGGAGACCCAGTACTTC

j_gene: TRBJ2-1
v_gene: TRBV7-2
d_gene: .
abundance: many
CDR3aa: CASSLDWARNNEQFF
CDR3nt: TGTGCCAGCAGCTTAGACTGGGCCCGAAACAATGAGCAGTTCTTC

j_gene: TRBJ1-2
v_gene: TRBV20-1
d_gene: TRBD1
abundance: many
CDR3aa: CSARTGGVYGYTF
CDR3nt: TGCAGTGCCAGAACAGGGGGCGTCTATGGCTACACCTTC

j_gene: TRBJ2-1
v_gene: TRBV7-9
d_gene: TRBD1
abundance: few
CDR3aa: CASSFRTGGKDNEQFF
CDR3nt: TGTGCCAGCAGCTTCCGGACAGGGGGCAAGGACAATGAGCAGTTCTTC

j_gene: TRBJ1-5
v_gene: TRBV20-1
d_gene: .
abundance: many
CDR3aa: CSARTRPNQPQHF
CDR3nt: TGCAGTGCTAGAACCCGACCGAATCAGCCCCAGCATTTT

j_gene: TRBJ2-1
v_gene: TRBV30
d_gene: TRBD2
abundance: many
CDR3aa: CAWSVLAGDNEQFF
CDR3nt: TGTGCCTGGAGTGTGTTAGCGGGAGACAATGAGCAGTTCTTC

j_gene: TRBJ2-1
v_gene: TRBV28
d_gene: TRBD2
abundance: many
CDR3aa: CASSFGASGEQFF
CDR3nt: TGTGCCAGCAGTTTTGGGGCTAGCGGAGAGCAGTTCTTC

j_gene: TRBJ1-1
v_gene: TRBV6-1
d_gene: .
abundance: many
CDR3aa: CASGSPAGSRSEAFF
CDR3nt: TGTGCCAGCGGATCTCCGGCAGGATCAAGATCTGAAGCTTTCTTT